Each of the 2 T cell receptor beta chains below was sequenced from the same sample in a study of radiotherapy plus CTLA-4 blockade in lung cancer. The repertoire was sequenced with immunoSEQ multiplex PCR; TCRdb's copy has only in-frame clones and lacks some. This sample has about 46,000 clones; approximately 80% occur once, and the top ten carry about 2.2%. This specimen was peripheral blood, taken from a patient treated with radiotherapy plus ipilimumab. The receptors derive from a human donor with non-small cell lung cancer whose response to radiotherapy plus ipilimumab could not be evaluated.

This chain joins TRBV9 and TRBJ2-1, with TRBD2 matching over 12 bases. This CDR3 has 16 amino acids. Germline V CDR1 and CDR2: SGDLS, YYNGEE. Trimming removed 0 bases from V and 6 bases from J; junction bases left unmatched: 4. The CDR3 reads CASSVGLAGGGNEQFF. The CDR3 nucleotides read TGTGCCAGCAGCGTAGGGCTAGCGGGGGGGGGCAATGAGCAGTTCTTC.

The chain is built from TRBV7-3 and TRBJ2-2; 9 bases line up with TRBD1. The CDR3 sequence is 16 residues long. Per the germline V gene, CDR1 is SGHTA and CDR2 is FQGTGA. The V segment lost 2 bases and the J segment 6 bases; nucleotides outside the gene matches: 7. CDR3 in amino acids: CASSLASGTGSGELFF. The DNA for the CDR3 is TGTGCCAGCAGCTTAGCCTCCGGGACAGGGTCCGGGGAGCTGTTTTTT.